This record concerns one TCR beta chain sequence. Antigen specificity is unknown. The CDR3 loop spans 13 amino acids. Trimming cost V 7 bases and J 0 bases, with 11 bases left between them. Germline CDR1 SGHRS, CDR2 YFSETQ. These data originate in a study of OX40 agonist ivuxolimab in advanced cancers. Background on the study: Ivuxolimab is a fully human IgG2 antibody that activates OX40 (CD134). Whole-study results and caveats: The average count of expanded clones was higher among CD8+ T cells than among CD4+.

Clones were sequenced by immunoSEQ multiplex PCR, and TCRdb holds only the in-frame ones, with some missing. Of some 97,000 clones in the sample, around nine tenths are singletons; the top ten hold more than 0.25%. Autoimmune disease history or systemic immunosuppression disqualified patients. Here the sequenced sample was CD4+ or CD8+ T cells sorted from blood, taken in a trial of the OX40 agonist ivuxolimab. The TCR sequence derives from an adult with an advanced solid tumor such as melanoma, head and neck, liver or kidney cancer. V is TRBV5-1 and J is TRBJ2-7; D may correspond to TRBD1 or TRBD2 (5 bases each). The CDR3 spells CASRLGDSYEQYF. CDR3 sequence (DNA): TGCGCCAGCCGACTGGGGGACTCCTACGAGCAGTACTTC.